These 21 T cell receptor beta chains came from one sample sequenced in a study of radiation and T cells in renal cell carcinoma. The method was immunoSEQ multiplex PCR; TCRdb's version includes in-frame clones alone and lacks a portion of them. The repertoire holds about 86,000 clones, 70% to 90% seen once, with roughly 8.8% in the top ten. The time point here: blood 4 weeks post-SBRT, at nephrectomy. This sample's treatment: 15 Gy SBRT to primary tumor, nephrectomy 4 weeks later. The specimen was blood, collected from a patient whose treatment included radiotherapy and nephrectomy. These receptors all come from a man in his forties or fifties with renal cell carcinoma.

The chain carries TRBV5-1 and TRBJ2-1, with D possibly being TRBD1 or TRBD2 (6 bases each). There are 16 residues in the CDR3. Germline CDR1 SGHRS, CDR2 YFSETQ. V dropped 5 bases and J dropped 6 bases, with 21 bases sitting between them. The CDR3 bases are TGCGCCAGCAGGGGGGGCGCAGGGCAGTTGACCAATGAGCAGTTCTTC. It specifies CASRGGAGQLTNEQFF.

The count of this clone is one. This chain connects TRBV7-9 to TRBJ2-2, with 7 bases matching TRBD1. Germline CDR1 reads SEHNR; CDR2 reads FQNEAQ (reference sequence). J was trimmed by 5 bases and V by 5 bases; bases with no gene match: 8. The CDR3 loop spans 15 amino acids. CDR3 sequence reads: CASSGWTGGTGELFF. The CDR3, as DNA: TGTGCCAGCAGCGGTTGGACAGGCGGGACCGGGGAGCTGTTTTTT.

J is TRBJ1-1 and V is TRBV28; unclear D gene. This CDR3 has 12 residues. Germline-derived CDR1 and CDR2 are MDHEN and SYDVKM. V was clipped by 3 bases and J by 10 bases, with 12 bases between them. The CDR3 bases are TGTGCCAGCAGTTTGTCTACCCGTTTAGCTTTCTTT. Protein: CASSLSTRLAFF.

This clone appeared a few times. The CDR3 loop reads CASSQDGRGATGELFF. Written as DNA, the CDR3 is TGCGCCAGCAGCCAAGATGGTCGGGGTGCCACCGGGGAGCTGTTTTTT. This chain connects TRBV4-3 to TRBJ2-2, with D possibly TRBD2 on 5 matching bases. Trimming stripped 0 bases from V and 4 bases from J, with 12 bases between. There are 16 residues in the CDR3. Germline V gene sequence: CDR1 LGHNA, CDR2 YSLEER.

This clone was counted at least ten times. Here the CDR3 reads CASRSSNQPQHF. As DNA, the CDR3 is TGTGCCAGTAGGAGTAGCAATCAGCCCCAGCATTTT. The chain employs TRBV19 and TRBJ1-5; D not certain. The CDR3 spans 12 residues. The V gene's germline CDR1 is LNHDA and CDR2 SQIVND (reference sequence). Trimming took off 6 bases at V and 0 bases at J, with 3 bases between the two ends. Filled out from reference TRBV19 and TRBJ1-5, the complete variable domain reads DGGITQSPKYLFRKEGQNVTLSCEQNLNHDAMYWYRQDPGQGLRLIYYSQIVNDFQKGDIAEGYSVSREKKESFPLTVTSAQKNPTAFYLCASRSSNQPQHFGDGTRLSIL.

The genes are TRBV28 and TRBJ2-5; D call uncertain. This CDR3 has 12 residues. Deletions cut 5 bases from V and 7 bases from J, with 11 bases between. Germline V gene sequence: CDR1 MDHEN, CDR2 SYDVKM. The CDR3 is CASSLTSVTQYF. The CDR3 DNA reads TGTGCCAGCAGTCTGACCAGCGTGACCCAGTACTTC.

The rearrangement links TRBV27 to TRBJ2-5; 7 bases map to TRBD1. Losses at the gene ends were 5 bases for V and 3 bases for J; bases not matched to a gene: 6. CDR1 and CDR2 (germline): MNHEY, SMNVEV (reference sequence). This CDR3 region has 14 residues. For the CDR3, the DNA is TGTGCCAGCAGTGACACCGGGACAGAAGAGACCCAGTACTTC. It encodes CASSDTGTEETQYF.

The chain links TRBV10-3 to TRBJ2-1, with D possibly called TRBD1 or TRBD2 (5 bases each). This CDR3 comprises 17 residues. V lost 6 bases and J lost 5, with 23 bases in between. In germline, CDR1 is ENHRY, CDR2 SYGVKD. CDR3 DNA: TGTGCCATCAGCAGAGGGGTTCTGGCAGGGAAAAACAATGAGCAGTTCTTC. Protein sequence: CAISRGVLAGKNNEQFF.

The chain uses TRBV5-1 and TRBJ2-7, with D perhaps TRBD2 (5 bases). The germline V and J ends were trimmed by 2 bases and 6 bases, with 18 bases remaining between them. Germline values: CDR1 SGHRS, CDR2 YFSETQ. The CDR3 totals 15 residues. The CDR3, as DNA: TGCGCCAGCAGCTTAGGACCGGGAACATCGGCCGAGCAGTACTTC. Its translation is CASSLGPGTSAEQYF.

This rearrangement joins TRBV5-1 to TRBJ2-5; 9 bases line up with TRBD1. Germline V gives CDR1 SGHRS, CDR2 YFSETQ. V dropped 4 bases and J dropped 2; count of bases not matched to a gene: 6. There are 15 residues in the CDR3. CDR3 amino acids: CASSPDRGGQETQYF. The CDR3 DNA reads as TGCGCCAGCAGCCCCGACAGGGGGGGGCAAGAGACCCAGTACTTC.

The J gene is TRBJ1-2, the V gene TRBV9, with D unresolved. V was clipped by 1 base and J by 6 bases, with 10 bases between them. Per the germline V gene, CDR1 is SGDLS and CDR2 is YYNGEE. This CDR3 spans 13 amino acids. The chain's CDR3 is CASSVRQLDGYTF. CDR3 in DNA: TGTGCCAGCAGCGTACGTCAGCTCGATGGCTACACCTTC. The variable domain in full, completed from reference TRBV9 and TRBJ1-2, reads DSGVTQTPKHLITATGQRVTLRCSPRSGDLSVYWYQQSLDQGLQFLIQYYNGEERAKGNILERFSAQQFPDLHSELNLSSLELGDSALYFCASSVRQLDGYTFGSGTRLTVV.

The chain uses TRBV5-1 and TRBJ2-7; tentative D call: TRBD2 (6 bases). CDR1 and CDR2 (germline): SGHRS, YFSETQ. V gave up 4 bases and J gave up 2 bases, with 13 bases separating them. There are 14 residues in the CDR3. For the CDR3, the DNA is TGCGCCAGCAGCCGGGACTCACAAACCTACGAGCAGTACTTC. It codes for CASSRDSQTYEQYF.

The chain uses TRBV5-4 and TRBJ2-3; D not resolved. V was trimmed by 4 bases and J by 4 bases, leaving 10 bases between them. The V gene's germline CDR1 is SGHNT and CDR2 YYREEE (reference sequence). CDR3 length: 13 amino acids. The CDR3 protein is CASSVPGADTQYF. The CDR3 nucleotides read TGTGCCAGCAGCGTGCCCGGAGCAGATACGCAGTATTTT.

The V gene is TRBV2, the J gene TRBJ1-4, with TRBD1 as a possible D gene (6 bases). The V gene's germline CDR1 is SNHLY and CDR2 FYNNEI. V was trimmed by 7 bases and J by 0 bases, leaving 9 bases between them. The CDR3 covers 14 residues. CDR3 protein: CASTTGTTNEKLFF. In DNA, the CDR3 is TGTGCCAGCACCACAGGGACAACTAATGAAAAACTGTTTTTT.

The chain carries TRBV6-1 and TRBJ1-6; D uncertain. The CDR3 runs to 16 residues. V lost 1 base, J lost 5 bases, and 12 bases lay in between. The V gene's germline CDR1 is MNHNS and CDR2 SASEGT. As DNA, the CDR3 is TGTGCCAGCAGTGAAGTTGAGGGTAGCAATAATTCACCCCTCCACTTT. Encoded protein: CASSEVEGSNNSPLHF.

The CDR3 DNA reads TGTGCCAGCAGGCCTAGCGGGGGGACTAACTACAATGAGCAGTTCTTC. Encoded protein: CASRPSGGTNYNEQFF. This rearrangement joins TRBV5-4 to TRBJ2-1, with TRBD2 matching over 11 bases. Germline V gives CDR1 SGHNT, CDR2 YYREEE (reference sequence). Trimming at V came to 5 bases and at J to 3 bases, leaving 7 bases not matched to a gene. The CDR3 has 16 amino acids.

The chain employs TRBV19 and TRBJ1-1, with D possibly matching TRBD1 (5 bases). The CDR3 covers 13 residues. Trimming stripped 5 bases from V and 7 bases from J, with 14 bases between. In germline, CDR1 is LNHDA, CDR2 SQIVND (reference sequence). CDR3 coding DNA: TGTGCCAGTAGTCCCCAGGGACGGATTGAAGCTTTCTTT. It yields the protein CASSPQGRIEAFF.

This clone was counted a few times. In DNA form, the CDR3 reads TGTGCCAGCAGCCAAGATCGGGGGGGCTCTGGGGCCAACGTCCTGACTTTC. Translated: CASSQDRGGSGANVLTF. The chain uses TRBV4-2 and TRBJ2-6, with 8 bases that match TRBD2. The CDR3 is 17 amino acids. Per the germline V gene, CDR1 is LGHNA and CDR2 is YNFKEQ. The V segment lost 0 bases and the J segment 0 bases; nucleotides outside the gene matches: 1.

The chain is built from TRBV27 and TRBJ2-2, with 7 positions matching TRBD2. The germline gives CDR1 MNHEY, CDR2 SMNVEV (reference sequence). J was trimmed by 5 bases and V by 3 bases; bases with no gene match: 6. CDR3 size: 15 residues. As DNA, the CDR3 is TGTGCCAGCAGTTTCCGGACTAGTGGTACCGGGGAGCTGTTTTTT. This gives the protein CASSFRTSGTGELFF.

This chain joins TRBV11-3 and TRBJ2-3, with 7 bases aligning to TRBD1. J gave up 0 bases and V 5 bases, and 5 bases lay outside the gene matches. The CDR3 has 15 residues. CDR1 and CDR2 from the germline V gene are SGHNT and YENEEA. As DNA, the CDR3 is TGTGCCAGCAGCCTCAGACAGGGAAGCACAGATACGCAGTATTTT. Translating gives CASSLRQGSTDTQYF.

CDR3 residues: CASSTGTGFNQPQHF. In DNA, the CDR3 is TGTGCCAGCAGCACCGGGACAGGGTTCAATCAGCCCCAGCATTTT. The chain uses TRBV7-2 and TRBJ1-5, with 9 bases identical to TRBD1. V dropped 5 bases and J dropped 3; count of bases not matched to a gene: 5. This CDR3 comprises 15 residues. The germline gives CDR1 SGHTA, CDR2 FQGNSA.